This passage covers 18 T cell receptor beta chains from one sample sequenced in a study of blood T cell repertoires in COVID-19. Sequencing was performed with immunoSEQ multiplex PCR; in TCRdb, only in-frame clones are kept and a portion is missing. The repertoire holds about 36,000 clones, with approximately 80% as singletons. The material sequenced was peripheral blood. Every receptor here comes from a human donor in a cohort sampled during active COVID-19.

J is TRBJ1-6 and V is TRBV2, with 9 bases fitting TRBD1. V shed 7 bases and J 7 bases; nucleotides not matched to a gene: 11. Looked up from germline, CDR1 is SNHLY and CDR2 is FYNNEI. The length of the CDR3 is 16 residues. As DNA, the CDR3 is TGTGCCAGCAAGCTCCCACAGGGGGCTGGGAATTCACCCCTCCACTTT. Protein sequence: CASKLPQGAGNSPLHF.

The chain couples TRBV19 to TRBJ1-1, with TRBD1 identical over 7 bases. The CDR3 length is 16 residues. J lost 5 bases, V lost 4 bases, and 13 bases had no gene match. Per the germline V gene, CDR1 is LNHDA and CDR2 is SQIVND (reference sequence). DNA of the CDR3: TGTGCCAGTAGTAAACGACAGGGAGAGGGCAAAACTGAAGCTTTCTTT. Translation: CASSKRQGEGKTEAFF.

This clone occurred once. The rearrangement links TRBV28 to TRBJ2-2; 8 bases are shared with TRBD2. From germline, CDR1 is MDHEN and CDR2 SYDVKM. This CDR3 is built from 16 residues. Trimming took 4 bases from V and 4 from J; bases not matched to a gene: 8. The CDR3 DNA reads TGTGCCAGCAGTTCCCCGGCGGGGGGCGGCACCGGGGAGCTGTTTTTT. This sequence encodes CASSSPAGGGTGELFF.

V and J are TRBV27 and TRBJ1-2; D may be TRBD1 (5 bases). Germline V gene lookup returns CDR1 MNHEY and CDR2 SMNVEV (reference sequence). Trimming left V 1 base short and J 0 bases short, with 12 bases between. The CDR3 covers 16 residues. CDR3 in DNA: TGTGCCAGCAGTTTATTTTTCGACAGAGCTAACTATGGCTACACCTTC. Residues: CASSLFFDRANYGYTF.

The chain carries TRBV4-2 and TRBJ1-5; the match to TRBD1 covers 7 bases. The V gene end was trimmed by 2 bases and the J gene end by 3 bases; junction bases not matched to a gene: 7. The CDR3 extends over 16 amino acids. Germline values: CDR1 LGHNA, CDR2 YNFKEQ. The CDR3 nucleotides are TGTGCCAGCAGCCAACATCAGGACAGGTACAATCAGCCCCAGCATTTT. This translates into CASSQHQDRYNQPQHF.

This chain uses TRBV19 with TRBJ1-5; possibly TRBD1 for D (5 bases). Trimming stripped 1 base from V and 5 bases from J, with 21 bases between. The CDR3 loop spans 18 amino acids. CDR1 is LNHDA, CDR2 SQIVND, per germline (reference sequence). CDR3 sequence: CASSIGIRDARGYQPQHF. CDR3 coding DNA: TGTGCCAGTAGTATAGGCATCCGGGACGCACGGGGGTATCAGCCCCAGCATTTT.

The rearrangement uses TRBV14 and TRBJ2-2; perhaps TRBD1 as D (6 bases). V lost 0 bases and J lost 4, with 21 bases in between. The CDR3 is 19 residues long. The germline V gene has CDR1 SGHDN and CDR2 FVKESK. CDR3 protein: CASSQDPKTGRLVTGELFF. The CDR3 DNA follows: TGTGCCAGCAGCCAAGACCCGAAAACAGGGCGTTTGGTCACCGGGGAGCTGTTTTTT.

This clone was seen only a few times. The CDR3 region is CASSLPGGLNSPLHF. CDR3 nucleotides: TGTGCCAGCAGCTTGCCCGGGGGATTGAATTCACCCCTCCACTTT. The J gene is TRBJ1-6, the V gene TRBV5-8, with D perhaps matching TRBD1 (5 bases). Germline loops: CDR1 SGHTS, CDR2 YDEGEE. Deletions cut 1 base from V and 7 bases from J, with 12 bases between. The CDR3 sequence is 15 residues long.

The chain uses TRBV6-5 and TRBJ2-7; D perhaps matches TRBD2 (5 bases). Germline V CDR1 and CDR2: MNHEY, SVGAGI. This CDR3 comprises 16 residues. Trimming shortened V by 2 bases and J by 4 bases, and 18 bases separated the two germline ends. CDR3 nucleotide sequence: TGTGCCAGCAGTTACAGTGGTCCAGGAGAGGGTTACGAGCAGTACTTC. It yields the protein CASSYSGPGEGYEQYF.

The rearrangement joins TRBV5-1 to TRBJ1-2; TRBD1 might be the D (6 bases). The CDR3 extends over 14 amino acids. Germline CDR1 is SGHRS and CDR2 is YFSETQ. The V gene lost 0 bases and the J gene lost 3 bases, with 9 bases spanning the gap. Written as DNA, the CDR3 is TGCGCCAGCAGCTTGGAACAGGGAGACTATGGCTACACCTTC. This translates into CASSLEQGDYGYTF.

CDR3 sequence reads: CASSLVAPNEQFF. DNA of the CDR3: TGCGCCAGCAGCTTGGTAGCACCAAATGAGCAGTTCTTC. The chain couples TRBV5-1 to TRBJ2-1; the D is unclear. CDR3 length equals 13 residues. Germline CDR1 is SGHRS and CDR2 is YFSETQ. Trimming stripped 0 bases from V and 7 bases from J, with 8 bases between.

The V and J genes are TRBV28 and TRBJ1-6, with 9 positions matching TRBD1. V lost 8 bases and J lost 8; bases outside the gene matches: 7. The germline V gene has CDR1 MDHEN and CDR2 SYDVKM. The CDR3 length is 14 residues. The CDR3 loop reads CASGQGLEDSPLHF. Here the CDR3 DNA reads TGTGCCAGCGGACAGGGGTTGGAAGATTCACCCCTCCACTTT.

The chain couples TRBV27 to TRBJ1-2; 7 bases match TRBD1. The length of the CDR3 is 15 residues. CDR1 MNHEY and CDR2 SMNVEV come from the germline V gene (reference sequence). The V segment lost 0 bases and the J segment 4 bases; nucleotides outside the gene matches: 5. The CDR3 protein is CASSLSGWDSYGYTF. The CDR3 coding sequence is TGTGCCAGCAGTTTATCTGGTTGGGACAGCTATGGCTACACCTTC.

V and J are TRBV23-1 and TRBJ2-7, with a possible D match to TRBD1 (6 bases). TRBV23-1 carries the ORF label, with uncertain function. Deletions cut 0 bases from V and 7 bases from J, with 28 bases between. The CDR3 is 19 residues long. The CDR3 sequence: CASSQSTIATFRQDGEQYF. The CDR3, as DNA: TGCGCCAGCAGTCAATCGACAATCGCTACCTTCCGACAGGACGGTGAGCAGTACTTC.

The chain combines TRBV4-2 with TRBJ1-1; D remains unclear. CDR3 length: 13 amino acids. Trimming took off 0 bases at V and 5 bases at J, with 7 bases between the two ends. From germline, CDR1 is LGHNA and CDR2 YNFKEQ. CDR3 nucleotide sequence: TGTGCCAGCAGCCAAGACCAGACAACTGAAGCTTTCTTT. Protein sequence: CASSQDQTTEAFF.

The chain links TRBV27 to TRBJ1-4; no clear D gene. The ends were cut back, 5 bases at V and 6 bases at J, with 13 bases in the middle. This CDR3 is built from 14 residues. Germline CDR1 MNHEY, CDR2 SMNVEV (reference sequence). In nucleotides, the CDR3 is TGTGCCAGCAGTATGAGGGCGCGGGATGAAAAACTGTTTTTT. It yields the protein CASSMRARDEKLFF.

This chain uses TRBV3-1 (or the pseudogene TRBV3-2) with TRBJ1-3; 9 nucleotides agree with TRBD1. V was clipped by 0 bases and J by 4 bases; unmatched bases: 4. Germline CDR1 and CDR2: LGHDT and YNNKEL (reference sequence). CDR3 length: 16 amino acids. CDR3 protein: CASSQDPTGGGNTIYF. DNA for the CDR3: TGTGCCAGCAGCCAAGATCCGACAGGGGGAGGAAACACCATATATTTT.

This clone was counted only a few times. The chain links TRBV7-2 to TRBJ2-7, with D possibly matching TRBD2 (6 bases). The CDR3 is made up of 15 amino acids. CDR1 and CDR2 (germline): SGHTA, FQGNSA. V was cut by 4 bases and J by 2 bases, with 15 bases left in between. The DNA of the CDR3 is TGTGCCAGCAGCTCAAACTACGGGGGAGCCTACGAGCAGTACTTC. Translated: CASSSNYGGAYEQYF.